The 24 T cell receptor beta chains reported below all come from one sample, sequenced in a study of blood T cell repertoires in COVID-19. TCRdb's copy holds only in-frame clones and misses some; the assay was immunoSEQ multiplex PCR. Counted here are 100,000 to 150,000 clones, around 88% occurring once; the ten biggest clones make up about 2.5%. The sample was PBMCs or T cells enriched from blood (not recorded which). The receptor source for this set is a woman aged 45-65 years who had recovered from COVID-19.

This rearrangement joins TRBV11-2 to TRBJ1-2; no clear D gene. Deletions cut 7 bases from V and 8 bases from J, with 11 bases between. The CDR3 runs to 11 residues. Germline V CDR1 and CDR2: SGHAT, FQNNGV. CDR3 nucleotides: TGTGCCAGCAAAAAAGGAGAGGGCTACACCTTC. Protein: CASKKGEGYTF.

This clone showed up just once. CDR3 sequence: CASSSGTGPQETQYF. CDR3 DNA sequence: TGTGCCAGTAGTTCGGGGACAGGGCCACAAGAGACCCAGTACTTC. This rearrangement joins TRBV19 to TRBJ2-5; 9 bases line up with TRBD1. CDR1 and CDR2 from the germline V gene are LNHDA and SQIVND (reference sequence). The J segment lost 2 bases and the V segment lost 5 bases, leaving 6 bases of the junction unmatched. The length of the CDR3 is 15 residues. Variable domain in full (rest from reference TRBV19 and TRBJ2-5): DGGITQSPKYLFRKEGQNVTLSCEQNLNHDAMYWYRQDPGQGLRLIYYSQIVNDFQKGDIAEGYSVSREKKESFPLTVTSAQKNPTAFYLCASSSGTGPQETQYFGPGTRLLVL.

CDR3 in amino acids: CATSDPGLAGETQYF. The CDR3 DNA sequence: TGTGCCACCAGTGATCCCGGACTAGCGGGTGAGACCCAGTACTTC. This chain connects TRBV24-1 to TRBJ2-5; TRBD2 aligns across 11 bases. V dropped 3 bases and J dropped 5; count of bases not matched to a gene: 4. The germline gives CDR1 KGHDR, CDR2 SFDVKD. The CDR3 extends over 15 amino acids.

The rearrangement joins TRBV9 to TRBJ1-5; D call uncertain. The CDR3 is made up of 13 amino acids. Germline assignment: CDR1 SGDLS and CDR2 YYNGEE. V shed 2 bases and J shed 5 bases, with 8 bases lying between them. The DNA of the CDR3 is TGTGCCAGCAGCGTTTCGGGATATCAGCCCCAGCATTTT. It translates to CASSVSGYQPQHF.

J is TRBJ2-5 and V is TRBV7-2; possibly TRBD1 for D (5 bases). With 6 bases removed from V and 5 bases from J, the gap between germline ends came to 22 bases. This CDR3 is built from 16 residues. The germline V gene encodes CDR1 SGHTA and CDR2 FQGNSA. CDR3: CASRLEWGPQLETQYF. The CDR3 region has the DNA TGTGCCAGCAGGCTAGAATGGGGCCCTCAGTTGGAGACCCAGTACTTC.

The V and J genes are TRBV30 and TRBJ1-5, with TRBD1 matching 8 bases. The CDR3 runs 14 residues. Germline values: CDR1 GTSNPN, CDR2 SVGIG (reference sequence). V lost 0 bases, J lost 7 bases, and 5 bases stayed unmatched. The CDR3 is CAWSVGQAIQPQHF. CDR3 coding DNA: TGTGCCTGGAGTGTGGGACAGGCAATCCAGCCCCAGCATTTT.

This sequence joins TRBV3-1 (or the pseudogene TRBV3-2) and TRBJ2-3, with 8 bases identical to TRBD2. Germline trimming cut 2 bases from V and 3 bases from J; bases unmatched to any gene: 7. In germline, CDR1 is LGHDT, CDR2 YNNKEL (reference sequence). The CDR3 length is 16 residues. The CDR3 bases are TGTGCCAGCAGCCAAAGCCGGGGGGGCCGTACAGATACGCAGTATTTT. Translating it yields CASSQSRGGRTDTQYF.

This sequence joins TRBV6-6 and TRBJ2-3; D is perhaps TRBD2 (6 bases). Deletions cut 3 bases from V and 3 bases from J, with 13 bases between. Germline CDR1 and CDR2: MNHNY and SVGAGI (reference sequence). The CDR3 runs to 15 residues. CDR3 in DNA: TGTGCCAGCAGTTATAGGGCTAGCGTTACAGATACGCAGTATTTT. Protein: CASSYRASVTDTQYF.

This clone occurred a few times. The chain carries TRBV19 and TRBJ2-7; D perhaps matches TRBD2 (5 bases). Germline CDR1 is LNHDA and CDR2 is SQIVND (reference sequence). This CDR3 has 13 amino acids. The V end was cut by 3 bases, the J end by 0 bases, with 6 bases between. The DNA for the CDR3 is TGTGCCAGTAGTATCCGGGACTCCTACGAGCAGTACTTC. Translating gives CASSIRDSYEQYF.

The chain employs TRBV5-6 and TRBJ2-7; TRBD2 is a possible D gene (5 bases). The CDR3 sequence is 15 residues long. V shed 0 bases and J shed 2 bases, with 12 bases lying between them. Germline V gene sequence: CDR1 SGHDT, CDR2 YYEEEE. This CDR3 reads CASSLVSEAPYEQYF. The DNA of the CDR3 is TGTGCCAGCAGCTTGGTCTCGGAGGCCCCCTACGAGCAGTACTTC.

The V gene is TRBV30, the J gene TRBJ1-2; the D gene is possibly TRBD1 (6 bases). From germline, CDR1 is GTSNPN and CDR2 SVGIG (reference sequence). The length of the CDR3 is 13 residues. The germline V and J ends were trimmed by 0 bases and 4 bases, with 9 bases remaining between them. CDR3 bases: TGTGCCTGGAGTGTAGGGACAATCTATGGCTACACCTTC. It codes for CAWSVGTIYGYTF.

This rearrangement joins TRBV7-4 to TRBJ2-7; D may be TRBD2 (6 bases). The V end lost 8 bases, the J end lost 5 bases, and 22 bases lay between the germline ends. Germline-derived CDR1 and CDR2 are SGHVT and SQSDAQ. The CDR3 runs to 15 residues. CDR3 loop: CASGQGFCGAHEQYF. The CDR3 region has the DNA TGTGCCAGCGGCCAGGGTTTTTGCGGGGCCCACGAGCAGTACTTC.

This sequence joins TRBV5-5 and TRBJ1-1; TRBD1 agrees at 7 bases. CDR1 is SGHKS, CDR2 YYEKEE, per germline (reference sequence). The V gene end was trimmed by 3 bases and the J gene end by 5 bases; junction bases not matched to a gene: 4. This CDR3 comprises 13 residues. In nucleotides, the CDR3 is TGTGCCAGCAGCTCCGGGACAGCGACTGAAGCTTTCTTT. This sequence encodes CASSSGTATEAFF. The full variable domain, rest sourced from reference TRBV5-5 and TRBJ1-1, is DAGVTQSPTHLIKTRGQQVTLRCSPISGHKSVSWYQQVLGQGPQFIFQYYEKEERGRGNFPDRFSARQFPNYSSELNVNALLLGDSALYLCASSSGTATEAFFGQGTRLTVV.

V usage is TRBV9 and J usage is TRBJ1-2; 7 nucleotides agree with TRBD1. CDR3 size: 13 residues. Germline lookup yields CDR1 SGDLS and CDR2 YYNGEE. J lost 5 bases, V lost 2 bases, and 3 bases had no gene match. CDR3 DNA sequence: TGTGCCAGCAGCGTCACAGGGGAATATGGCTACACCTTC. Its protein product is CASSVTGEYGYTF.

V and J are TRBV19 and TRBJ2-7; perhaps TRBD1 as D (6 bases). The CDR3 extends over 14 amino acids. Germline V gene data show CDR1 as LNHDA and CDR2 as SQIVND (reference sequence). The V end was cut by 8 bases, the J end by 3 bases, with 17 bases between. The CDR3 nucleotides are TGTGCCAGTCGGCCGCAGACAGGCCTCTACGAGCAGTACTTC. It yields the protein CASRPQTGLYEQYF.

The count of this clone is one. V usage is TRBV4-3 and J usage is TRBJ1-1; D ambiguous. The V and J ends lost 0 bases and 2 bases respectively, with 13 bases between them. CDR1 and CDR2 from the germline V gene are LGHNA and YSLEER. This CDR3 spans 16 amino acids. The CDR3 sequence is CASSQDILGFNTEAFF. The DNA for the CDR3 is TGCGCCAGCAGCCAAGATATCTTGGGCTTTAACACTGAAGCTTTCTTT.

V gene TRBV11-2 combines with J gene TRBJ2-2; maybe TRBD1 (5 bases). The germline gives CDR1 SGHAT, CDR2 FQNNGV. This CDR3 contains 14 residues. The V end was cut by 5 bases, the J end by 4 bases, with 11 bases between. The CDR3 nucleotides are TGTGCCAGCAGCCCTCGCCAGGGCACCGGGGAGCTGTTTTTT. Its translation: CASSPRQGTGELFF.

The chain couples TRBV4-3 to TRBJ1-2; 7 bases are shared with TRBD1. The CDR3 is 15 amino acids. Germline values: CDR1 LGHNA, CDR2 YSLEER. Trimming took 0 bases from V and 5 from J; bases not matched to a gene: 6. CDR3 coding DNA: TGCGCCAGCAGCCAAGAGCCCGGGACAGATTATGGCTACACCTTC. Its protein is CASSQEPGTDYGYTF.

J is TRBJ1-1 and V is TRBV10-2; TRBD1 matches at 9 bases. CDR1 is WSHSY and CDR2 is SAAADI in the germline V gene. J lost 4 bases, V lost 7 bases, and 4 bases had no gene match. The CDR3 covers 13 residues. The CDR3, as DNA: TGCGCCAGCACAGGGACAGGGAGCACTGAAGCTTTCTTT. Translation gives CASTGTGSTEAFF.

This chain links TRBV18 with TRBJ2-1, with D possibly matching TRBD1 (6 bases). CDR3 size: 12 residues. V was shortened by 5 bases and J by 6 bases, with 8 bases between the two germline ends. Germline-derived CDR1 and CDR2 are KGHSH and LQKENI. CDR3 sequence reads: CASSEQGNEQFF. The CDR3 DNA follows: TGTGCCAGCTCAGAACAGGGCAATGAGCAGTTCTTC.

The chain carries TRBV10-2 and TRBJ1-1; unclear D gene. The CDR3 spans 15 residues. V lost 1 base and J lost 2, with 11 bases in between. CDR1 WSHSY and CDR2 SAAADI come from the germline V gene. The chain's CDR3 is CASSEFSTGNTEAFF. As DNA, the CDR3 is TGCGCCAGCAGTGAGTTTTCGACGGGAAACACTGAAGCTTTCTTT.

The genes are TRBV19 and TRBJ1-2; 10 bases match TRBD1. The length of the CDR3 is 15 residues. Germline V gene data show CDR1 as LNHDA and CDR2 as SQIVND (reference sequence). Trimming took 1 base from V and 5 from J; bases not matched to a gene: 4. CDR3 loop: CASSIAGTGDYGYTF. The CDR3 DNA sequence: TGTGCCAGTAGTATAGCCGGGACAGGGGATTATGGCTACACCTTC.

V usage is TRBV7-8 and J usage is TRBJ2-7, with TRBD2 matching 7 bases. This CDR3 has 14 amino acids. V dropped 3 bases and J dropped 3; count of bases not matched to a gene: 5. The germline gives CDR1 SGHVS, CDR2 FQNEAQ. CDR3 DNA sequence: TGTGCCAGCAGCTTTGGGGGGGACGGCTACGAGCAGTACTTC. This codes for CASSFGGDGYEQYF.

The J gene is TRBJ1-1, the V gene TRBV11-2, with a weak D call TRBD1 (6 bases). The germline V gene encodes CDR1 SGHAT and CDR2 FQNNGV. This CDR3 contains 13 residues. V lost 6 bases and J 11 bases, leaving 19 bases between the germline ends. The CDR3 here is CASRRPGASRAFF. CDR3 coding DNA: TGTGCCAGCAGAAGACCAGGGGCCAGTCGGGCTTTCTTT.